The 15 T cell receptor beta chains below all came from one sample that was sequenced in a study of lymphopenia after photon versus proton radiotherapy. Assay: immunoSEQ multiplex PCR; the TCRdb copy retains only in-frame clones and omits some. The sample has 23,000 or so clones, roughly 87% seen once; the top ten hold about 19%. The material was peripheral blood, obtained from a patient treated with photon-based radiotherapy. Source of these receptors: a man aged 50-59 years with gastric cancer.

This chain links TRBV9 with TRBJ2-1; D possibly corresponds to TRBD2 (6 bases). The CDR3 loop spans 13 amino acids. CDR1 is SGDLS, CDR2 YYNGEE, per germline. Trimming took 0 bases from V and 10 from J, leaving 11 bases between them. CDR3 DNA sequence: TGTGCCAGCAGCGTAGGACAGACTAGAGAGCAGTTCTTC. Amino acid sequence: CASSVGQTREQFF.

The chain carries TRBV27 and TRBJ1-5, with D tentatively TRBD1 (5 bases). This CDR3 region has 15 residues. V was pared by 0 bases and J by 5 bases, with 11 bases between. CDR1 and CDR2 from the germline V gene are MNHEY and SMNVEV (reference sequence). The CDR3 sequence: CASSLSSTVDQPQHF. For the CDR3, the DNA is TGTGCCAGCAGTTTATCTTCGACAGTGGATCAGCCCCAGCATTTT.

The rearrangement uses TRBV6-4 and TRBJ2-3; no reliable D call. V lost 2 bases, J lost 2 bases, and 8 bases lay in between. From germline, CDR1 is MRHNA and CDR2 SNTAGT. This CDR3 region has 14 residues. CDR3 residues: CASSDRGPTDTQYF. The CDR3 DNA sequence: TGTGCCAGCAGTGACCGTGGCCCCACAGATACGCAGTATTTT.

The chain links TRBV6-1 to TRBJ2-7; D is tentatively TRBD1 or TRBD2 (5 bases each). V was trimmed by 5 bases and J by 4 bases, leaving 15 bases between them. The CDR3 has 14 amino acids. Germline loops: CDR1 MNHNS, CDR2 SASEGT. The CDR3 DNA reads TGTGCCAGCAGTCTCGGGACGACGAAATACGAGCAGTACGTC. Amino acids: CASSLGTTKYEQYV.

The chain carries TRBV5-6 and TRBJ2-7, with D possibly matching TRBD1 (6 bases). This CDR3 is 13 amino acids long. CDR1 and CDR2 from the germline V gene are SGHDT and YYEEEE. V lost 4 bases and J lost 3, with 11 bases in between. CDR3 protein: CASSPGTNYEQYV. Here the CDR3 DNA reads TGTGCCAGCAGCCCCGGGACAAACTACGAGCAGTACGTC.

The CDR3 is CASSQDRVDTEAFF. The CDR3 region has the DNA TGTGCCAGCAGCCAAGACAGAGTTGACACTGAAGCTTTCTTT. The V and J genes are TRBV4-2 and TRBJ1-1; unclear D gene. CDR3 size: 14 residues. The V gene lost 0 bases and the J gene lost 3 bases, with 8 bases spanning the gap. Germline CDR1 is LGHNA and CDR2 is YNFKEQ.

The V gene is TRBV7-2, the J gene TRBJ2-1; no firm D call. Germline loops: CDR1 SGHTA, CDR2 FQGNSA. The CDR3 has 14 residues. The V gene lost 1 base and the J gene lost 0 bases, with 4 bases spanning the gap. CDR3 residues: CASSLDPSYNEQFF. CDR3 DNA sequence: TGTGCCAGCAGCTTAGACCCCTCCTACAATGAGCAGTTCTTC.

The V call is TRBV5-1, the J call TRBJ2-1, with D unresolved. This CDR3 has 13 residues. CDR1 and CDR2 (germline): SGHRS, YFSETQ. The V end lost 4 bases, the J end lost 5 bases, and 10 bases lay between the germline ends. CDR3 sequence: CASSRRTDNEQFF. The CDR3 coding sequence is TGCGCCAGCAGCCGACGGACGGACAATGAGCAGTTCTTC.

The chain joins TRBV4-3 to TRBJ2-6; D call uncertain. The germline V gene has CDR1 LGHNA and CDR2 YSLEER. V lost 6 bases and J 0 bases, leaving 9 bases between the germline ends. This CDR3 contains 15 residues. The CDR3 nucleotides read TGCGCCAGCAGTTCCTGGGACTCTGGGGCCAACGTCCTGACTTTC. Translated: CASSSWDSGANVLTF.

The J gene is TRBJ2-2, the V gene TRBV6-6; unclear D gene. Trimming took off 6 bases at V and 9 bases at J, with 8 bases between the two ends. This CDR3 has 11 amino acids. Germline CDR1 and CDR2: MNHNY and SVGAGI (reference sequence). CDR3 DNA: TGTGCCAGCAGCCAAGGCCGGGAGCTGTTTTTT. Encoded protein: CASSQGRELFF.

This chain joins TRBV2 and TRBJ2-3; perhaps TRBD2 as D (6 bases). V lost 8 bases to trimming and J lost 0 bases, with 9 bases between them. The germline V gene has CDR1 SNHLY and CDR2 FYNNEI. This CDR3 spans 13 amino acids. CDR3 coding DNA: TGTGCCAGCGGGACTCCAAGCACAGATACGCAGTATTTT. As protein: CASGTPSTDTQYF.

The chain combines TRBV5-6 with TRBJ2-5; D remains ambiguous. The J call is in doubt because the DNA end fits TRBJ2-7 better. Germline loops: CDR1 SGHDT, CDR2 YYEEEE. The CDR3 runs 13 residues. CDR3 residues: CASAGVLSYEQYF. The CDR3 coding sequence is TGTGCCAGCGCTGGGGTCCTCTCCTACGAGCAGTACTTC.

The V gene is TRBV7-2, the J gene TRBJ2-2, with TRBD2 matching over 8 bases. The CDR3 contains 15 residues. V shed 2 bases, J shed 3 bases, and the junction held 2 bases outside the gene matches. CDR1 SGHTA and CDR2 FQGNSA come from the germline V gene. The chain's CDR3 is CASSLIGGDTGELFF. The CDR3, as DNA: TGTGCCAGCAGCTTAATCGGGGGGGACACCGGGGAGCTGTTTTTT. Filled out from reference TRBV7-2 and TRBJ2-2, the complete variable domain reads GAGVSQSPSNKVTEKGKDVELRCDPISGHTALYWYRQSLGQGLEFLIYFQGNSAPDKSGLPSDRFSAERTGGSVSTLTIQRTQQEDSAVYLCASSLIGGDTGELFFGEGSRLTVL.

This sequence joins TRBV7-9 and TRBJ2-2; no reliable D call. This CDR3 is built from 14 residues. The germline CDR1 and CDR2 sequences are SEHNR and FQNEAQ (reference sequence). V was trimmed by 3 bases and J by 4 bases, leaving 9 bases between them. The CDR3 sequence: CASSFNPSTGELFF. Written as DNA, the CDR3 is TGTGCCAGCAGCTTTAATCCATCCACCGGGGAGCTGTTTTTT.

CDR3 sequence (DNA): TGTGCCAGCAGCTTGACAGATACGCAGTATTTT. Translated: CASSLTDTQYF. The chain joins TRBV7-2 to TRBJ2-3; D not resolved. V lost 3 bases to trimming and J lost 3 bases, with 1 base between them. The CDR3 has 11 amino acids. CDR1 is SGHTA and CDR2 is FQGNSA in the germline V gene.